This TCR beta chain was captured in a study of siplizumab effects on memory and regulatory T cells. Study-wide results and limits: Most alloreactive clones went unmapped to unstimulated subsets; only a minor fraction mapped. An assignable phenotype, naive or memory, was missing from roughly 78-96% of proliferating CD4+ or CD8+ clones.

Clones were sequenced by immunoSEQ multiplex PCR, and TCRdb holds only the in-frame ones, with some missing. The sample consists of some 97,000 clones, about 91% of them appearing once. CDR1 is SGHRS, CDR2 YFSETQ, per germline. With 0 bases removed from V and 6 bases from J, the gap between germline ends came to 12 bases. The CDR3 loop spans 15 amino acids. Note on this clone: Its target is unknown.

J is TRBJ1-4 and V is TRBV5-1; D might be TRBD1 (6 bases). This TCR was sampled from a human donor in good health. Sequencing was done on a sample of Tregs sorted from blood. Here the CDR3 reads CASSLATGLDEKLFF. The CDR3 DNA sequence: TGCGCCAGCAGCTTGGCCACAGGGTTGGATGAAAAACTGTTTTTT.